These T cell receptor beta chains were read from a single sample in a study of cytotoxic CD8 clonotypes in ibrutinib-treated CLL. The protocol was immunoSEQ multiplex PCR, while the TCRdb copy is restricted to in-frame clones and leaves out a portion. The top ten clones hold around 9.1% of a sample with 35,000 to 40,000 clones, 60% to 75% of them seen once. Material: PBMCs, obtained at disease progression, from a patient treated with ibrutinib. The receptors here all came from a human donor with chronic lymphocytic leukemia. CDR3s include the opening cysteine and the closing phenylalanine or tryptophan. The order of the fields is J gene, clone size, D gene, V gene, CDR3 protein, CDR3 DNA. D genes are given only for firm matches. The size of a clone is reported for some rows only, either as once, few or many, or as a class for expanded clones.

>TRBJ1-4|NA|TRBD1|TRBV5-6
CASSSIRGANEKLFF
TGTGCCAGCAGCTCCATCAGGGGGGCTAATGAAAAACTGTTTTTT
>TRBJ2-5|NA|TRBD1|TRBV12-5
CASGAGTGQETQYF
TGTGCTAGTGGGGCCGGGACAGGCCAAGAGACCCAGTACTTC
>TRBJ1-5|NA|NA|TRBV7-8
CASSSLGAGVVNQPQHF
TGTGCCAGCAGCTCTCTTGGGGCGGGGGTGGTGAATCAGCCCCAGCATTTT
>TRBJ2-1|NA|NA|TRBV7-9
CASSSGTPSLRDEQFF
TGTGCCAGCAGCTCCGGGACTCCATCCCTCCGGGATGAGCAGTTCTTC
>TRBJ2-3|NA|TRBD2|TRBV14
CASSQRLLAVTDTQYF
TGTGCCAGCAGCCAACGGCTTCTAGCGGTCACAGATACGCAGTATTTT
>TRBJ1-3|NA|NA|TRBV7-9
CASSLLGTGSSGNTIYF
TGTGCCAGCAGCTTATTGGGCACGGGAAGCTCTGGAAACACCATATATTTT
>TRBJ2-1|few|TRBD1|TRBV5-1
CASNQDRVYNEQFF
TGCGCCAGCAATCAGGACAGGGTCTACAATGAGCAGTTCTTC
>TRBJ2-7|few|NA|TRBV11-2
CASSLGPVLREPYEQYF
TGTGCCAGCAGCTTAGGCCCCGTTTTGAGGGAGCCCTACGAGCAGTACTTC
>TRBJ1-1|NA|TRBD1|TRBV6-1
CASSWDRGSVEAFF
TGTGCCAGCAGCTGGGACAGGGGGTCGGTTGAAGCTTTCTTT
>TRBJ2-7|NA|TRBD1|TRBV19
CASSPGTGRYEQYF
TGTGCCAGTAGTCCCGGGACAGGCCGCTACGAGCAGTACTTC
>TRBJ2-3|NA|NA|TRBV7-9
CASSASSGHTDTQYF
TGTGCCAGCAGCGCCTCGTCAGGACACACAGATACGCAGTATTTT
>TRBJ1-4|NA|TRBD1|TRBV6-1
CASSGQGAGKLFF
TGTGCCAGCAGTGGACAGGGGGCGGGAAAACTGTTTTTT
>TRBJ2-2|NA|NA|TRBV7-9
CASSSLAGELFF
TGTGCCAGCAGCTCGTTGGCTGGGGAGCTGTTTTTT
>TRBJ2-1|NA|NA|TRBV6-5
CASRTGEFNEQFF
TGTGCCAGCAGGACCGGAGAGTTCAATGAGCAGTTCTTC
>TRBJ1-1|NA|TRBD1|TRBV5-1
CASSFTGTGPNTEAFF
TGCGCCAGCAGCTTTACCGGGACAGGCCCGAACACTGAAGCTTTCTTT
>TRBJ2-5|NA|NA|TRBV5-1
CASSSYRDNVAQYF
TGCGCCAGCAGCTCCTACAGGGATAACGTGGCCCAGTACTTC
>TRBJ2-5|NA|TRBD2|TRBV5-1
CASSGVGAGAGETQYF
TGCGCCAGCAGCGGGGTCGGGGCGGGAGCTGGGGAGACCCAGTACTTC
>TRBJ1-2|few|NA|TRBV28
CASSLLETDGTYGYTF
TGTGCCAGCAGTTTACTCGAGACGGACGGCACTTATGGCTACACCTTC